This entry lists 14 T cell receptor beta chains sequenced from one sample in a study of siplizumab effects on memory and regulatory T cells (dated by TCRdb to about 2019). Library method: the immunoSEQ multiplex PCR assay. TCRdb limited this immuneACCESS table to in-frame rearrangements with V and J called. A share of clones is missing; checked studies link under half to unresolved V genes, and the rest is unexplained. The sample records tens of thousands of clones, more than 95% of which are singletons. The ten top clones hold approximately 0.031% of the sample. Sample: naive CD4+ T cells sorted from blood. In the paper's terms, the cell subset or site label means: unstimulated naive T cells. The receptors derive from a human donor in good health.

This sequence joins TRBV14 and TRBJ2-1, with 10 bases fitting TRBD2. J lost 7 bases, V lost 7 bases, and 7 bases had no gene match. The V gene's germline CDR1 is SGHDN and CDR2 FVKESK. This CDR3 has 14 amino acids. DNA of the CDR3: TGTGCCAGCACCTTAGCGGGGGGAAAGAATGAGCAGTTCTTC. It codes for CASTLAGGKNEQFF.

The V gene is TRBV6-6, the J gene TRBJ2-1; 8 bases are a match to TRBD1. J was trimmed by 8 bases and V by 4 bases; bases with no gene match: 10. CDR1 is MNHNY, CDR2 SVGAGI, per germline (reference sequence). There are 15 residues in the CDR3. DNA for the CDR3: TGTGCCAGCAGTTCGGCCGGGACAGGCTTGCATGAGCAGTTCTTC. It encodes CASSSAGTGLHEQFF.

The chain links TRBV9 to TRBJ2-7, with 8 bases aligning to TRBD1. Losses at the gene ends were 3 bases for V and 4 bases for J; bases not matched to a gene: 15. The CDR3 runs to 17 residues. The germline V gene has CDR1 SGDLS and CDR2 YYNGEE. CDR3 DNA: TGTGCCAGCAGCGCAGGGGCCGGTTGGACAGGGTCTTACGAGCAGTACTTC. It codes for CASSAGAGWTGSYEQYF. Based on the CDR3 plus reference TRBV9 and TRBJ2-7, the full variable domain is DSGVTQTPKHLITATGQRVTLRCSPRSGDLSVYWYQQSLDQGLQFLIQYYNGEERAKGNILERFSAQQFPDLHSELNLSSLELGDSALYFCASSAGAGWTGSYEQYFGPGTRLTVT.

The chain has TRBV30 and TRBJ1-2; a weak D match, TRBD1 (5 bases). Germline CDR1 reads GTSNPN; CDR2 reads SVGIG (reference sequence). V was pared by 3 bases and J by 4 bases, with 12 bases between. The CDR3 is made up of 13 amino acids. Here the CDR3 DNA reads TGTGCCTGGAGCCGGGACCGACCCTATGGCTACACCTTC. Protein sequence: CAWSRDRPYGYTF. Drawing the rest from reference TRBV30 and TRBJ1-2, the complete variable domain is SQTIHQWPATLVQPVGSPLSLECTVEGTSNPNLYWYRQAAGRGLQLLFYSVGIGQISSEVPQNLSASRPQDRQFILSSKKLLLSDSGFYLCAWSRDRPYGYTFGSGTRLTVV.

The chain couples TRBV7-3 to TRBJ1-1; D unclear. V was trimmed by 0 bases and J by 0 bases, leaving 5 bases between them. Germline V gene lookup returns CDR1 SGHTA and CDR2 FQGTGA. This CDR3 has 14 residues. The CDR3 here is CASSLTGVNTEAFF. The CDR3 DNA is TGTGCCAGCAGCTTAACCGGGGTGAACACTGAAGCTTTCTTT.

This chain links TRBV4-1 with TRBJ1-1; maybe TRBD1 (5 bases). This CDR3 contains 14 residues. Germline V CDR1 and CDR2: MGHRA, YSYEKL. The germline V and J ends were trimmed by 3 bases and 0 bases, with 8 bases remaining between them. The CDR3 sequence: CASSQDNLNTEAFF. The CDR3 bases are TGCGCCAGCAGCCAGGACAACTTGAACACTGAAGCTTTCTTT.

V gene TRBV5-6 combines with J gene TRBJ1-5, with D perhaps matching TRBD1 (5 bases). Germline lookup yields CDR1 SGHDT and CDR2 YYEEEE. The CDR3 sequence is 16 residues long. V was trimmed by 0 bases and J by 6 bases, leaving 16 bases between them. This CDR3 is CASSLGEIRGTQPQHF. CDR3 nucleotides: TGTGCCAGCAGCTTGGGAGAGATACGTGGGACTCAGCCCCAGCATTTT.

The rearrangement links TRBV6-6 to TRBJ2-1; 7 bases line up with TRBD2. Germline CDR1 is MNHNY and CDR2 is SVGAGI (reference sequence). V lost 5 bases, J lost 7 bases, and 14 bases stayed unmatched. The CDR3 spans 16 residues. DNA for the CDR3: TGTGCCAGCAGTCGCGGACGGGGGGAGTACTTAAATGAGCAGTTCTTC. It codes for CASSRGRGEYLNEQFF.

The rearrangement uses TRBV6-6 and TRBJ1-4, with D hard to call. With 5 bases removed from V and 4 bases from J, the gap between germline ends came to 11 bases. Germline V gene lookup returns CDR1 MNHNY and CDR2 SVGAGI (reference sequence). The CDR3 extends over 14 amino acids. As DNA, the CDR3 is TGTGCCAGCAGTCGCCGTTTGGGTAATGAAAAACTGTTTTTT. Protein sequence: CASSRRLGNEKLFF.

V gene TRBV5-1 combines with J gene TRBJ1-5; D is unresolved. Germline V gives CDR1 SGHRS, CDR2 YFSETQ. The CDR3 extends over 14 amino acids. The V and J ends lost 2 bases and 7 bases respectively, with 13 bases between them. The CDR3 DNA reads TGCGCCAGCAGCTTCGGAGGCGCGGAGCAGCCCCAGCATTTT. Its protein product is CASSFGGAEQPQHF.

This clone was observed once. The chain joins TRBV5-1 to TRBJ2-2; D is unresolved. V lost 7 bases and J lost 7, with 29 bases in between. The germline gives CDR1 SGHRS, CDR2 YFSETQ. The CDR3 loop spans 18 amino acids. CDR3 DNA sequence: TGCGCCAGCGGGCACACGACACGCACCGACCCAGAAATCGGGGAGCTGTTTTTT. It codes for CASGHTTRTDPEIGELFF.

The V and J genes are TRBV28 and TRBJ2-1; the match to TRBD1 covers 10 bases. Germline V gene lookup returns CDR1 MDHEN and CDR2 SYDVKM. The ends lost 3 bases at V and 7 bases at J; junction bases unmatched: 12. There are 17 residues in the CDR3. CDR3 loop: CASSFSTTGGGGNEQFF. CDR3 nucleotide sequence: TGTGCCAGCAGTTTCTCCACGACAGGGGGCGGGGGGAATGAGCAGTTCTTC.

This clone is a singleton in its sample. This chain joins TRBV20-1 and TRBJ2-7; D unclear. The CDR3 totals 11 residues. V lost 6 bases and J lost 4, with 10 bases in between. Germline V gene data show CDR1 as DFQATT and CDR2 as SNEGSKA (reference sequence). The CDR3 protein is CSAGFNYEQYF. The DNA for the CDR3 is TGCAGTGCAGGGTTTAATTACGAGCAGTACTTC.

The V and J genes are TRBV6-5 and TRBJ1-1, with unresolved D. Germline-derived CDR1 and CDR2 are MNHEY and SVGAGI. The CDR3 is 11 amino acids. V shed 1 base and J shed 3 bases, with 0 bases lying between them. The CDR3 sequence: CASSYYTEAFF. Written as DNA, the CDR3 is TGTGCCAGCAGTTACTACACTGAAGCTTTCTTT.